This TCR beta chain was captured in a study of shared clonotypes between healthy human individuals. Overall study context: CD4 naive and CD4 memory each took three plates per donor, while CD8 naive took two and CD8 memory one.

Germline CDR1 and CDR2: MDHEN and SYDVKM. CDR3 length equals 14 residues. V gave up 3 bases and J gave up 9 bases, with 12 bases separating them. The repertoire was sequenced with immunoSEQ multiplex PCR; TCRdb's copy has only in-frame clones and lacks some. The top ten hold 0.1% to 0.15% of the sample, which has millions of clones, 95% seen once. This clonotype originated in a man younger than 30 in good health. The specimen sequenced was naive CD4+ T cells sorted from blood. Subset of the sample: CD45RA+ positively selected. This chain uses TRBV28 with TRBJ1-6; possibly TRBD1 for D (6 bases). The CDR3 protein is CASSFLQGGSPLHF. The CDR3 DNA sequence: TGTGCCAGCAGTTTTTTACAGGGTGGTTCACCCCTCCACTTT.